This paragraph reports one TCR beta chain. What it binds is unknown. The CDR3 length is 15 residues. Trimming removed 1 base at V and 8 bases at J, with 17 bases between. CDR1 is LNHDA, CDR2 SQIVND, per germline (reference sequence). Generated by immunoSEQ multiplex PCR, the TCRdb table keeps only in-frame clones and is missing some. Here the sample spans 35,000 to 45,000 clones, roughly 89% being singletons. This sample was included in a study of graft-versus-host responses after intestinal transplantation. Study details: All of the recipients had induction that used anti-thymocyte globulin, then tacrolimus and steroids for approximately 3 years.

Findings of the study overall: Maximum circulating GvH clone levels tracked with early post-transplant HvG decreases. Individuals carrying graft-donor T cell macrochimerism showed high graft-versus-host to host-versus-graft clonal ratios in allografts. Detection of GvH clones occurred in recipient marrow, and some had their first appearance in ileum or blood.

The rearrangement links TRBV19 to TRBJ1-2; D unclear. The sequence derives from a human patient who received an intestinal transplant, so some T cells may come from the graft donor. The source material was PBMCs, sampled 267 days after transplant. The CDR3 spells CASSIGTNANLGYTF. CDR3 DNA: TGTGCCAGTAGTATAGGGACGAACGCAAACCTGGGCTACACCTTC.